This T cell receptor beta chain was profiled in a study of cytomegalovirus exposure and HLA in healthy donors. With 8 bases removed from V and 0 bases from J, the gap between germline ends came to 14 bases. The germline V gene encodes CDR1 MNHEY and CDR2 SVGAGI. CDR3 length: 14 amino acids. From the approximately 120-subject validation cohort, which was separate from the approximately 670-subject first cohort, the donors were drawn. TCRdb's table, derived via immunoSEQ multiplex PCR, lists solely in-frame clones and lacks some. This sample has hundreds of thousands of clones, with approximately 83% found just once. This clone was seen only once.

The sequence came from a woman under 40 in good health and CMV-seropositive. Sequencing input: PBMCs. The chain recombines TRBV6-5 with TRBJ2-7, with TRBD2 as a possible D gene (5 bases). As DNA, the CDR3 is TGTGCCAGCGGATCGGCGGGTAGCTCCTACGAGCAGTACTTC. It codes for CASGSAGSSYEQYF.